These T cell receptor beta chains were read from a single sample in a study of molecular identifiers for immune sequencing clone quantification. TCRdb used MiXCR to reprocess the PCR reads, holding one entry per CDR3 protein. The sample has 80,000 to 130,000 distinct CDR3 sequences; roughly a third are singletons. The sample comprised naive CD8+ T cells from blood, with Jurkat cell RNA spiked in. The receptor set was obtained from a human donor in good health. Some libraries in this study had Jurkat cell RNA spiked in. CDR3s include the opening cysteine and the closing phenylalanine or tryptophan. The D gene is left open where the match is weak. The listing skips clone size in some rows; elsewhere it reads once, few, many or a size class.

>-|TRBV4-1|TRBJ2-1|13|-
CASSQGLVNEQFF
TGCGCCAGCAGCCAAGGACTAGTCAATGAGCAGTTCTTC
>-|TRBV7-6|TRBJ2-5|13|-
CASSSGPGEAQYF
TGTGCCAGCAGCTCCGGACCAGGGGAGGCCCAGTACTTC
>few|TRBV7-9|TRBJ2-2|12|-
CASSFLAGELFF
TGTGCCAGCAGCTTCCTCGCCGGGGAGCTGTTTTTT
>-|TRBV24-1|TRBJ2-5|17|TRBD2
CATSDPWISGEQETQYF
TGTGCCACCAGTGACCCGTGGATTAGCGGGGAGCAAGAGACCCAGTACTTC
>few|TRBV28|TRBJ2-7|14|-
CASSWEESSYEQYF
TGTGCCAGTTCCTGGGAGGAGAGCTCCTACGAGCAGTACTTC
>-|TRBV27|TRBJ2-4|14|-
CASSLSGDQTIQYF
TGTGCCAGCAGTTTAAGTGGGGACCAAACCATTCAGTACTTC
>many|TRBV13|TRBJ2-3|15|-
CASSSRTLPTDTQYF
TGTGCCAGCAGCTCTCGGACACTTCCTACAGATACGCAGTATTTT
>-|TRBV9|TRBJ2-1|19|TRBD2
CASSNPGLAGGPSENEQFF
TGTGCCAGCAGCAACCCGGGACTAGCGGGAGGGCCCTCCGAGAATGAGCAGTTCTTC
>many|TRBV29-1|TRBJ2-7|14|TRBD2
CSAGPAGGTYEQYF
TGCAGCGCTGGCCCAGCGGGAGGGACCTACGAGCAGTACTTC
>few|TRBV28|TRBJ2-2|17|TRBD2
CASSLVAGGGYTGELFF
TGTGCCAGCAGTTTAGTAGCGGGAGGGGGCTACACCGGGGAGCTGTTTTTT
>-|TRBV9|TRBJ2-1|14|-
CASSVGGQQNEQFF
TGTGCCAGCAGCGTAGGAGGACAGCAGAATGAGCAGTTCTTC
>-|TRBV5-3|TRBJ2-3|14|TRBD1
CASSYGTGVNTQYF
TGTGCCAGCAGCTACGGGACAGGGGTTAATACGCAGTATTTT
>-|TRBV4-1|TRBJ2-7|15|TRBD2
CASSQGTSRSYEQYF
TGCGCCAGCAGCCAAGGGACTAGCAGATCCTACGAGCAGTACTTC
>few|TRBV4-3|TRBJ2-7|14|-
CASSQVRGAYEQYF
TGCGCCAGCAGCCAAGTGCGCGGCGCTTACGAGCAGTACTTC
>many|TRBV7-2|TRBJ2-1|16|-
CASSGESGVPLSEQFF
TGTGCCAGCAGCGGGGAGAGCGGAGTCCCACTATCGGAGCAGTTCTTC
>-|TRBV9|TRBJ2-1|15|TRBD2
CASSQSGSNYNEQFF
TGTGCCAGCAGCCAAAGCGGGAGCAACTACAATGAGCAGTTCTTC
>many|TRBV6-5|TRBJ2-7|14|-
CASSYGGAFYEQYF
TGTGCCAGCAGTTACGGGGGGGCTTTCTACGAGCAGTACTTC
>-|TRBV6-2/TRBV6-3|TRBJ1-5|18|-
CASSLGLKGYPQKEPQHF
TGTGCCAGCAGCTTGGGCCTAAAGGGGTACCCGCAGAAAGAGCCCCAGCATTTT
>many|TRBV13|TRBJ2-1|14|-
CASRSERAYNEQFF
TGTGCCAGCCGTAGCGAGCGGGCCTACAATGAGCAGTTCTTC
>-|TRBV5-6|TRBJ1-1|13|-
CACSHGSPNEAIF
TGTGCCTGCAGCCACGGGTCACCGAACGAAGCTATCTTT
>once|TRBV9|TRBJ1-5|14|-
CASSGGTDNQPQHF
TGTGCCAGCAGTGGCGGGACGGACAATCAGCCCCAGCATTTT
>-|TRBV9|TRBJ2-4|16|-
CASSPSLGLDKNIQYF
TGTGCCAGCAGCCCTAGTCTAGGACTGGACAAAAACATTCAGTACTTC
>-|TRBV12-3/TRBV12-4|TRBJ2-1|16|-
CASSFEGIESYNEQFF
TGTGCCAGCAGTTTTGAGGGGATTGAGTCCTACAATGAGCAGTTCTTC
>many|TRBV6-5|TRBJ1-1|13|-
CASSYTGYTEAFF
TGTGCCAGCAGTTATACAGGGTACACTGAAGCTTTCTTT
>few|TRBV9|TRBJ2-2|18|-
CASSGTEGNRLYTGELFF
TGTGCCAGCAGCGGGACGGAGGGGAATAGGTTGTACACCGGGGAGCTGTTTTTT
>many|TRBV6-2/TRBV6-3|TRBJ2-2|15|-
CASSYYGSPTGELFF
TGTGCCAGCAGTTACTACGGGAGTCCGACCGGGGAGCTGTTTTTT
>many|TRBV7-9|TRBJ2-1|13|-
CASSPPLGNEQFF
TGTGCCAGCAGCCCACCCTTGGGCAATGAGCAGTTCTTC
>many|TRBV28|TRBJ1-5|16|-
CASSPGILNINQPQHF
TGTGCCAGCAGTCCGGGGATCCTCAACATCAATCAGCCCCAGCATTTT
>few|TRBV6-1|TRBJ2-3|14|-
CASSDWGSTDTQYF
TGTGCCAGCAGTGATTGGGGGAGCACAGATACGCAGTATTTT
>-|TRBV27|TRBJ1-2|15|-
CASSLGAGDWYGYTF
TGTGCCAGCAGTTTAGGTGCAGGAGATTGGTATGGCTACACCTTC
>few|TRBV6-1|TRBJ2-7|15|TRBD2
CASKEWTSGSREQYF
TGTGCCAGCAAAGAGTGGACTAGCGGGAGTCGGGAGCAGTACTTC